Listed below are T cell receptor beta chains from one sample, sequenced in a study of blood T cell repertoires in COVID-19. Profiling relied on immunoSEQ multiplex PCR, and the TCRdb table lists in-frame clones only, not all of them. The table has about 230,000 clones, approximately 90% seen once. Sequencing used PBMCs or T cells enriched from blood (not recorded which). The origin of the receptors is a woman between 35 and 50 years old with acute COVID-19. CDR3s include the opening cysteine and the closing phenylalanine or tryptophan. The D gene is left open where the match is weak. Not every row has a clone size; where given, it reads once, few, many or a size class.

j_call,d_call,v_call,clone_size,cdr3_aa,cdr3_nt
TRBJ2-3,TRBD2,TRBV2,once,CAGTGGYTDTQYF,TGTGCCGGGACGGGGGGTTACACAGATACGCAGTATTTT
TRBJ1-4,.,TRBV7-9,.,CASSLLRDKANEKLFF,TGTGCCAGCAGCCTCCTCCGGGACAAGGCTAATGAAAAACTGTTTTTT
TRBJ2-7,.,TRBV29-1,few,CSVGHGLYEQYF,TGCAGCGTAGGACACGGTCTCTACGAGCAGTACTTC
TRBJ1-2,.,TRBV15,.,CATSRAGTNYGYTF,TGTGCCACCAGTCGCGCGGGAACAAACTATGGCTACACCTTC
TRBJ1-2,TRBD1,TRBV3-1/TRBV3-2,few,CASTSPGQGDYGYTF,TGTGCCAGCACCTCCCCGGGACAGGGCGACTATGGCTACACCTTC
TRBJ2-1,.,TRBV11-3,.,CASTPLSGPYNEQFF,TGTGCCAGCACGCCTCTAAGCGGCCCATACAATGAGCAGTTCTTC
TRBJ2-2,TRBD1,TRBV6-5,.,CASSYGTGGPGELFF,TGTGCCAGCAGTTACGGGACAGGGGGCCCCGGGGAGCTGTTTTTT
TRBJ2-7,.,TRBV2,.,CASTWTDRDEQYF,TGTGCCAGCACCTGGACAGACCGGGACGAGCAGTACTTC
TRBJ1-1,TRBD1,TRBV10-3,.,CAIRDEQGDFSEAFF,TGTGCCATCAGAGATGAACAGGGGGATTTTTCTGAAGCTTTCTTT
TRBJ2-1,TRBD1,TRBV13,.,CASSSPQGANEQFF,TGTGCCAGCAGCTCTCCTCAGGGGGCCAATGAGCAGTTCTTC
TRBJ1-4,.,TRBV7-9,.,CASSYVLSEKLFF,TGTGCCAGCAGCTATGTATTATCTGAAAAACTGTTTTTT
TRBJ2-6,TRBD1,TRBV9,.,CASSPGGQGLSGANVLTF,TGTGCCAGCAGCCCCGGGGGACAGGGCCTCTCTGGGGCCAACGTCCTGACTTTC
TRBJ1-2,.,TRBV6-2/TRBV6-3,.,CASSSPEGYTF,TGTGCCAGCAGTTCTCCTGAGGGCTACACCTTC
TRBJ1-1,.,TRBV5-4,.,CASSLEQAQNTEAFF,TGTGCCAGCAGCTTGGAACAGGCCCAGAACACTGAAGCTTTCTTT
TRBJ1-2,.,TRBV11-2,.,CASSLGLSYGYTF,TGTGCCAGCAGCTTAGGACTCTCCTATGGCTACACCTTC
TRBJ2-1,TRBD2,TRBV6-5,.,CASSSGTSGKNEQFF,TGTGCCAGCAGTTCCGGGACTAGCGGGAAGAATGAGCAGTTCTTC
TRBJ2-3,.,TRBV27,.,CASSSDWLRSTDTQYF,TGTGCCAGCAGTTCGGACTGGCTCAGGAGCACAGATACGCAGTATTTT
TRBJ2-1,.,TRBV27,once,CASSLTPGGNEQFF,TGTGCCAGCAGTTTGACCCCAGGGGGGAATGAGCAGTTCTTC
TRBJ1-3,.,TRBV29-1,.,CSVALTAGNTIYF,TGCAGCGTAGCCCTGACAGCTGGAAACACCATATATTTT
TRBJ2-1,TRBD1,TRBV2,.,CASRDGTGVVNEQFF,TGTGCCAGCAGGGACGGGACAGGGGTGGTCAATGAGCAGTTCTTC
TRBJ1-6,.,TRBV2,.,CASITTPGAGGNSPLHF,TGTGCCAGCATTACTACTCCAGGCGCCGGGGGGAATTCACCCCTCCACTTT
TRBJ1-2,.,TRBV3-1/TRBV3-2,.,CASSPGWGYTF,TGTGCCAGCAGCCCAGGGTGGGGCTACACCTTC
TRBJ2-3,TRBD1,TRBV4-2,.,CASSQDPPGQGREDTQYF,TGTGCCAGCAGCCAAGATCCCCCGGGACAGGGGAGAGAAGATACGCAGTATTTT
TRBJ1-1,TRBD1,TRBV24-1,.,CATSDSRQGSVEAFF,TGTGCCACCAGTGATTCCCGACAGGGTAGCGTTGAAGCTTTCTTT
TRBJ1-2,.,TRBV13,.,CASSVWGDDYGYTF,TGTGCCAGCAGCGTATGGGGAGACGATTATGGCTACACCTTC
TRBJ1-1,TRBD1,TRBV5-1,.,CASSIMTGGSGTEAFF,TGCGCCAGCAGCATCATGACAGGGGGCTCGGGCACTGAAGCTTTCTTT
TRBJ1-4,.,TRBV4-1,.,CASSQDYRVTNEKLFF,TGCGCCAGCAGCCAAGATTACCGGGTAACTAATGAAAAACTGTTTTTT
TRBJ2-1,TRBD1,TRBV7-2,few,CASSRDSYSNEQFF,TGTGCCAGCAGCCGGGACAGCTACTCCAATGAGCAGTTCTTC
TRBJ1-1,.,TRBV5-6,.,CASSVDRLYAEAFF,TGTGCCAGCAGCGTCGACAGGTTATACGCTGAAGCTTTCTTT